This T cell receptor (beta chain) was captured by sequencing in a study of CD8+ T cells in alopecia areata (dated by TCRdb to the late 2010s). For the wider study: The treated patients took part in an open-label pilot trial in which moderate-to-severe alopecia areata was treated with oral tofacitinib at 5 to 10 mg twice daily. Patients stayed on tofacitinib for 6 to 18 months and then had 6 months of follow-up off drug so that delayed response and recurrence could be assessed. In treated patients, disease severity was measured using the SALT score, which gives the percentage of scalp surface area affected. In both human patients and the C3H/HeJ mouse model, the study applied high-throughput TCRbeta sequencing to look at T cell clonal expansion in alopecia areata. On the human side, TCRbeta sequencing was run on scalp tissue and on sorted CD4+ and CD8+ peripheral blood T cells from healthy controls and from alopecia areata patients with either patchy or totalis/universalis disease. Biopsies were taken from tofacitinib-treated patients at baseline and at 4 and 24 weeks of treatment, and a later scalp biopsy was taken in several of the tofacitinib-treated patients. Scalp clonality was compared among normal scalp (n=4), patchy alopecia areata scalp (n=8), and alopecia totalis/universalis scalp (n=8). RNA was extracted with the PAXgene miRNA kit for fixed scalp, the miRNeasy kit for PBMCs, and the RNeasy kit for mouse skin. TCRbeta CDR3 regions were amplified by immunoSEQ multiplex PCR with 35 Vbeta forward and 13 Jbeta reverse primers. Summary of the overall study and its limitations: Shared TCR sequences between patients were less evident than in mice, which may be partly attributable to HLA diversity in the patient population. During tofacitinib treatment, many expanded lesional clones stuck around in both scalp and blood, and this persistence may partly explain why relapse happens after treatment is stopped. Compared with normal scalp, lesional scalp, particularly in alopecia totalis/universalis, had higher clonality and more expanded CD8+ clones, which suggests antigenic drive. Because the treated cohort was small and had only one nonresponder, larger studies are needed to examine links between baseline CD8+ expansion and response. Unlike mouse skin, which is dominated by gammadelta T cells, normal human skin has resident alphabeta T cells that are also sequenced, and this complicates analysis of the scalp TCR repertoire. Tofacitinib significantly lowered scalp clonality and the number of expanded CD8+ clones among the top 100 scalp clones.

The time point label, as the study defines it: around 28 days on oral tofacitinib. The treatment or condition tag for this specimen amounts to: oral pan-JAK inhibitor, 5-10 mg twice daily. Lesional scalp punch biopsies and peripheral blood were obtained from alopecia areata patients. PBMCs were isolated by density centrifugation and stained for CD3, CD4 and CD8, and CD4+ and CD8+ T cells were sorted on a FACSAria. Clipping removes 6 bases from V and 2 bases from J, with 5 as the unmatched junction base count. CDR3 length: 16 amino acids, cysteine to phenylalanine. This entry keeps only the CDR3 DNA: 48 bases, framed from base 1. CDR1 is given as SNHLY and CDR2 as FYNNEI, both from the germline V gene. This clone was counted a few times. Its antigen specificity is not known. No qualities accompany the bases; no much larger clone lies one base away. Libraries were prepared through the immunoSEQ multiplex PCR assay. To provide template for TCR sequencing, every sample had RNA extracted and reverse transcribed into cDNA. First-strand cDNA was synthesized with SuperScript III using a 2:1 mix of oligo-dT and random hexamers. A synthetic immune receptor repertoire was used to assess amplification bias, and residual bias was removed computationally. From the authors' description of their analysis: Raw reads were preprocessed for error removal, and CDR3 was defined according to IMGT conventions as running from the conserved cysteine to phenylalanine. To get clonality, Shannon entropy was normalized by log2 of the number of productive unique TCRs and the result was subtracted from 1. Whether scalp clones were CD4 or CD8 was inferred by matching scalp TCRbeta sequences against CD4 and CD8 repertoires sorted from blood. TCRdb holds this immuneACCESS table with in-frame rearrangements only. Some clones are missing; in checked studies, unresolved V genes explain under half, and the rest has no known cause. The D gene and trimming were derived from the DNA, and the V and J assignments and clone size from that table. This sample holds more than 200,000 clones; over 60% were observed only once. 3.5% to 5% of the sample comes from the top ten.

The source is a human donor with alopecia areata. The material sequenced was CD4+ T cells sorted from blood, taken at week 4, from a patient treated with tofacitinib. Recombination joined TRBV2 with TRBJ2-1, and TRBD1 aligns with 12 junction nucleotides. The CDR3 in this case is CASRAGTGGPYNEQFF. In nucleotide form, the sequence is TGTGCCAGCAGGGCCGGGACAGGGGGCCCCTACAATGAGCAGTTCTTC.